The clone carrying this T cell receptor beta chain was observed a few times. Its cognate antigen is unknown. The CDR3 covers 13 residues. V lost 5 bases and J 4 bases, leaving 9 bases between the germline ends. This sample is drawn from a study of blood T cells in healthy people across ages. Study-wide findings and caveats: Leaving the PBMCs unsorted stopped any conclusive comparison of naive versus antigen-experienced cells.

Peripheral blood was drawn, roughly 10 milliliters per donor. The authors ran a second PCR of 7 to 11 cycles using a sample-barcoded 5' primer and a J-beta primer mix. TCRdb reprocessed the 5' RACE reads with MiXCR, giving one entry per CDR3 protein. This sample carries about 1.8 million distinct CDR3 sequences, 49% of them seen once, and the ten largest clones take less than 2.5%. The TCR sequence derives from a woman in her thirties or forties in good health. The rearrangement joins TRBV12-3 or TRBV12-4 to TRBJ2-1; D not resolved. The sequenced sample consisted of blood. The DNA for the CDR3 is TGTGCCAGCAGTCCCCAGCAGTACAATGAGCAGTTCTTC. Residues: CASSPQQYNEQFF.